These T cell receptor beta chains were read from a single sample in a study of technical replicates of blood from a few donors. TCRdb's table, derived via immunoSEQ multiplex PCR, lists solely in-frame clones and lacks some. The table lists around 63,000 clones, 80% to 95% of them singletons, with 3.5% to 5% in the top ten. Sample: PBMCs. The receptors originated from a human donor in good health. Some clones in this sample may be carry-over from other donors' samples. The conserved cysteine and the conserved F or W are not part of the CDR3 here. D genes are given only for firm matches. Clone size is not always given. Where it is, it says once, few, many or a class for expanded clones.

j_call: TRBJ2-5
d_call: TRBD1
clone_size: .
v_call: TRBV18
cdr3_aa: ASSRGGDKVTQY

j_call: TRBJ2-1
d_call: .
clone_size: .
v_call: TRBV7-8
cdr3_aa: ATLGGYGGNEQF

j_call: TRBJ1-5
d_call: .
clone_size: .
v_call: TRBV11-2
cdr3_aa: ASSLEATNQPQH

j_call: TRBJ2-7
d_call: .
clone_size: .
v_call: TRBV2
cdr3_aa: ASSFDRSYEQY

j_call: TRBJ2-7
d_call: .
clone_size: .
v_call: TRBV21-1
cdr3_aa: ASSKGDTGRTSYEQY

j_call: TRBJ2-3
d_call: TRBD2
clone_size: .
v_call: TRBV4-1
cdr3_aa: ASSVRLTSGSTDTQY

j_call: TRBJ2-1
d_call: TRBD2
clone_size: .
v_call: TRBV5-1
cdr3_aa: ASSLTSGRPLGNEQF

j_call: TRBJ1-2
d_call: TRBD1
clone_size: .
v_call: TRBV18
cdr3_aa: ASSSSRQGDSGYT

j_call: TRBJ2-7
d_call: TRBD1
clone_size: .
v_call: TRBV4-3
cdr3_aa: ASSPGTGYYEQY

j_call: TRBJ2-5
d_call: TRBD2
clone_size: .
v_call: TRBV9
cdr3_aa: ASSVTSGGSETQY

j_call: TRBJ1-6
d_call: .
clone_size: once
v_call: TRBV4-3
cdr3_aa: ASSQVREGNSPLH

j_call: TRBJ2-1
d_call: .
clone_size: medium-sized
v_call: TRBV6-4
cdr3_aa: ASSDSSLGGENEQF

j_call: TRBJ2-3
d_call: TRBD2
clone_size: .
v_call: TRBV6-4
cdr3_aa: ASSDSSTSGGGSTQY